Shown below are 21 T cell receptor beta chains from a single sample sequenced in a study of T cell repertoires in cytomegalovirus infection. TCRdb re-analysed the reads in MiXCR, keeping a single row per CDR3 protein. Of some 200,000 distinct CDR3 sequences in the sample, 30% to 45% were seen once. No antigen has been identified for these receptors. Source: CD8+ T cells from cultured PBMCs, taken from culture after CMV antigen stimulation. These receptors were collected from a human donor in good health (CMV status not recorded). Some clones in this sample may be carry-over from other donors' samples.

The rearrangement links TRBV27 to TRBJ1-4; D possibly corresponds to TRBD1 (6 bases). This CDR3 spans 15 amino acids. CDR1 is MNHEY, CDR2 SMNVEV, per germline (reference sequence). Trimming left V 6 bases short and J 8 bases short, with 19 bases between. CDR3 sequence: CASSPLGGGGEKLFF. CDR3 nucleotides: TGTGCCAGCAGCCCTCTCGGAGGGGGGGGAGAAAAACTGTTTTTT.

This clonotype has just a few counts. This chain connects TRBV6-5 to TRBJ1-3; the D gene is possibly TRBD1 (5 bases). V lost 0 bases and J lost 2, with 17 bases in between. The CDR3 totals 18 residues. Germline assignment: CDR1 MNHEY and CDR2 SVGAGI. The CDR3 bases are TGTGCCAGCAGTTACTCGATGTCAGGGTCTGCGGCTGGAAACACCATATATTTT. Protein sequence: CASSYSMSGSAAGNTIYF.

The genes are TRBV7-3 and TRBJ2-3; D is ambiguous. V dropped 5 bases and J dropped 2 bases, with 17 bases sitting between them. The CDR3 extends over 16 amino acids. The V gene's germline CDR1 is SGHTA and CDR2 FQGTGA. CDR3 sequence reads: CASSPPAPRFTDTQYF. The CDR3, as DNA: TGTGCCAGCAGCCCCCCAGCCCCCAGGTTCACAGATACGCAGTATTTT.

In its sample, this clonotype was seen a few times. The genes are TRBV6-1 and TRBJ2-1, with D possibly TRBD2 on 6 matching bases. Per the germline V gene, CDR1 is MNHNS and CDR2 is SASEGT. The CDR3 totals 14 residues. Trimming pared 8 bases from V and 0 bases from J, leaving 11 bases between. The CDR3 protein is CASGTGSSYNEQFF. The CDR3, as DNA: TGTGCCAGCGGGACTGGGAGCTCCTACAATGAGCAGTTCTTC.

A few counts support this clonotype. This rearrangement joins TRBV2 to TRBJ2-6; 8 nucleotides line up with TRBD1. Trimming cost V 4 bases and J 0 bases; bases outside gene matches: 2. CDR3 length: 16 amino acids. Germline lookup yields CDR1 SNHLY and CDR2 FYNNEI. In nucleotides, the CDR3 is TGTGCCAGCAGTGGGACAGGGAGCTCTGGGGCCAACGTCCTGACTTTC. As protein: CASSGTGSSGANVLTF.

The chain employs TRBV27 and TRBJ1-1; D not certain. With 0 bases removed from V and 2 bases from J, the gap between germline ends came to 10 bases. The length of the CDR3 is 15 residues. Germline V CDR1 and CDR2: MNHEY, SMNVEV (reference sequence). The CDR3 loop reads CASSLSPGLNTEAFF. The CDR3 nucleotides are TGTGCCAGCAGTTTATCCCCAGGACTTAACACTGAAGCTTTCTTT.

This clonotype was seen a handful of times. In nucleotides, the CDR3 is TGTGCCAGCAGCTTAGAGGGGGGGCGTTTTAAGACCCAGTACTTC. Its protein is CASSLEGGRFKTQYF. The V gene is TRBV7-8, the J gene TRBJ2-5, with a tentative D call TRBD2 (7 bases). This CDR3 region has 15 residues. The germline gives CDR1 SGHVS, CDR2 FQNEAQ. V dropped 1 base and J dropped 6 bases, with 15 bases sitting between them.

This clonotype occurred many times. CDR3: CASSSTGRNQPQHF. CDR3 bases: TGTGCCAGCAGCTCCACAGGCAGAAATCAGCCCCAGCATTTT. The gene calls are TRBV7-6 and TRBJ1-5, with D possibly TRBD1 on 5 matching bases. Germline lookup yields CDR1 SGHVS and CDR2 FNYEAQ. V was clipped by 4 bases and J by 4 bases, with 11 bases between them. This CDR3 is built from 14 residues.

In this sample, this clonotype turned up many times. CDR3 amino acids: CASSGARTGGLGNQPQHF. CDR3 nucleotides: TGTGCCAGCAGTGGCGCCCGGACAGGGGGCCTCGGTAATCAGCCCCAGCATTTT. V is TRBV27 and J is TRBJ1-5; TRBD1 matches at 11 bases. The V and J ends lost 5 bases and 4 bases, in that order; junction bases with no gene match: 13. Looked up from germline, CDR1 is MNHEY and CDR2 is SMNVEV (reference sequence). The length of the CDR3 is 18 residues.

The chain joins TRBV12-3 or TRBV12-4 to TRBJ1-1; 7 bases fit TRBD1. CDR3 length: 14 residues. After removal of 4 bases from V and 5 bases from J, the junction contained 7 bases not matched to a gene. The CDR3 is CASSSDREGTEAFF. Written as DNA, the CDR3 is TGTGCCAGCAGTTCCGACAGGGAGGGGACTGAAGCTTTCTTT.

At least ten counts were recorded for this clonotype. This chain uses TRBV7-3 with TRBJ2-1, with D unresolved. The CDR3 consists of 14 residues. The V end was cut by 0 bases, the J end by 6 bases, with 9 bases between. Germline assignment: CDR1 SGHTA and CDR2 FQGTGA. The CDR3 coding sequence is TGTGCCAGCAGCTTAACGTCGGGCAGCAATGAGCAGTTCTTC. Residues: CASSLTSGSNEQFF.

V and J are TRBV6-4 and TRBJ2-1, with 13 bases aligning to TRBD2. V lost 6 bases, J lost 10 bases, and 9 bases stayed unmatched. Germline V CDR1 and CDR2: MRHNA, SNTAGT. The CDR3 totals 15 residues. The CDR3, as DNA: TGTGCCAGCAGCCCTGGACTAGCGGGAGTTCAAGAGCAGTTCTTC. This sequence encodes CASSPGLAGVQEQFF.

This clonotype was observed a handful of times. The rearrangement links TRBV7-8 to TRBJ1-4, with 11 bases identical to TRBD1. Germline V lookup: CDR1 SGHVS, CDR2 FQNEAQ. V trimming: 6 bases; J trimming: 6 bases; junction bases outside the gene matches: 6. CDR3 length: 15 residues. The CDR3 protein is CASRIGTGGDEKLFF. The CDR3 nucleotides are TGTGCCAGCAGGATCGGGACAGGGGGAGATGAAAAACTGTTTTTT.

The chain is built from TRBV10-3 and TRBJ2-2; D is possibly TRBD2 (5 bases). V gave up 2 bases and J gave up 2 bases, with 12 bases separating them. In germline, CDR1 is ENHRY, CDR2 SYGVKD. The CDR3 extends over 16 amino acids. CDR3 residues: CAISERQRFNTGELFF. The DNA of the CDR3 is TGTGCCATCAGTGAGCGTCAGCGGTTTAACACCGGGGAGCTGTTTTTT.

The rearrangement links TRBV14 to TRBJ2-7, with 9 bases aligning to TRBD1. Germline CDR1 and CDR2: SGHDN and FVKESK. V shed 5 bases, J shed 3 bases, and the junction held 8 bases outside the gene matches. The CDR3 loop spans 15 amino acids. The CDR3 sequence: CASSTRTGVDYEQYF. The CDR3 DNA reads TGTGCCAGCAGCACCCGGACAGGGGTAGACTACGAGCAGTACTTC.

There are a few counts of this clonotype. The chain has TRBV11-2 and TRBJ1-3, with D unclear. The CDR3 totals 15 residues. The germline gives CDR1 SGHAT, CDR2 FQNNGV. V dropped 5 bases and J dropped 6 bases, with 17 bases sitting between them. In nucleotides, the CDR3 is TGTGCCAGCAGCCTCCTGCTCGGGCGGAAAAACACCATATATTTT. Translating gives CASSLLLGRKNTIYF.

The rearrangement joins TRBV6-2 or TRBV6-3 to TRBJ2-1; D could derive from TRBD1 or TRBD2 (5 bases each). The CDR3 has 14 amino acids. Trimming removed 4 bases from V and 10 bases from J, with 17 bases in between. Germline assignment: CDR1 MNHEY and CDR2 SVGEGT. The CDR3 bases are TGTGCCAGCAGTTCACGGGACCCTCGTTGGGAGCAGTTCTTC. It codes for CASSSRDPRWEQFF.

This clonotype was found a few times. The chain has TRBV11-3 and TRBJ2-1; 9 bases map to TRBD2. The CDR3 totals 15 residues. J was trimmed by 7 bases and V by 5 bases; bases with no gene match: 9. The germline V gene encodes CDR1 SGHNT and CDR2 YENEEA. CDR3 loop: CASSGREGPGNEQFF. The CDR3 bases are TGTGCCAGCAGCGGGCGGGAGGGCCCAGGGAATGAGCAGTTCTTC.

Notes on this clonotype: The junction departs from the called germline gene at one end, perhaps through a read error. V is TRBV28 and J is TRBJ2-2; D might be TRBD2 (5 bases). The CDR3 totals 14 residues. Looked up from germline, CDR1 is MDHEN and CDR2 is SYDVKM. DNA for the CDR3: TGTGCCAGCAGTTTCCGAGGGAACACCGGGGTGCTGTTTTTT. Encoded protein: CASSFRGNTGVLFF. Drawing the rest from reference TRBV28 and TRBJ2-2, the complete variable domain is DVKVTQSSRYLVKRTGEKVFLECVQDMDHENMFWYRQDPGLGLRLIYFSYDVKMKEKGDIPEGYSVSREKKERFSLILESASTNQTSMYLCASSFRGNTGVLFFGEGSRLTVL.

The V call is TRBV19, the J call TRBJ1-5, with D unclear. Germline lookup yields CDR1 LNHDA and CDR2 SQIVND (reference sequence). The V end was cut by 3 bases, the J end by 5 bases, with 17 bases between. The CDR3 is 16 amino acids. CDR3 sequence (DNA): TGTGCCAGTAGTATTTTAAGTGTGACAAGCGATCAGCCCCAGCATTTT. Protein sequence: CASSILSVTSDQPQHF.

As DNA, the CDR3 is TGTGCCAGCAGCTTACAAAAAAACACTGAAGCTTTCTTT. Amino acids: CASSLQKNTEAFF. This rearrangement joins TRBV7-6 to TRBJ1-1; D remains unclear. This CDR3 comprises 13 residues. CDR1 SGHVS and CDR2 FNYEAQ come from the germline V gene. Trimming removed 2 bases from V and 2 bases from J, with 6 bases in between.